The entry that follows covers one T cell receptor beta chain sequence. The J segment lost 7 bases and the V segment lost 3 bases, leaving 1 base of the junction unmatched. Germline V gene data show CDR1 as SGHKS and CDR2 as YYEKEE (reference sequence). This CDR3 region has 14 residues. The repertoire was sequenced with immunoSEQ multiplex PCR; TCRdb's copy has only in-frame clones and lacks some. In the table there are about 590,000 clones, about 95% of which are singletons. It was CD45RO-negative cells, positively selected for CCR7, that made up naive CD8 cells, with terminally differentiated effector memory CD45RA+ cells excluded. These data come from a study of shared clonotypes between healthy human individuals.

The clonotype originates from a woman in her 30s in good health. Sequences were obtained from naive CD8+ T cells sorted from blood. V usage is TRBV5-5 and J usage is TRBJ2-7, with 16 bases fitting TRBD2. CDR3 sequence reads: CASSSGLAGGEQYF. CDR3 bases: TGTGCCAGCAGCTCGGGACTAGCGGGAGGGGAGCAGTACTTC.